The entry below gives a single T cell receptor (beta chain) sequence along with its context. Original handling: Estimated nucleated cell counts came from reference gene primer amplification. Data came from immunoSEQ multiplex PCR; TCRdb stores just in-frame clones and leaves some out. For V, J and clone size, that table is used; D and trimming come from the DNA. The table includes approximately 28,000 clones, roughly 90% detected once. CDR1 is LNHNV and CDR2 is YYDKDF in the germline V gene (reference sequence). There are 19 residues in the CDR3. Between the trimmed V and J ends, which lost 0 bases and 1 base, there was a span of 21 bases. The data were obtained in a study of blood T cell repertoires in COVID-19.

The V call is TRBV15, the J call TRBJ1-2; weak D call: TRBD1 (5 bases). This receptor was taken from a woman aged 60-75 years with active COVID-19. Specimen: peripheral blood. Here the CDR3 reads CATSRERSRLGQVNYGYTF. In nucleotides, the CDR3 is TGTGCCACCAGCAGAGAGCGGTCACGTTTGGGGCAGGTTAACTATGGCTACACCTTC.